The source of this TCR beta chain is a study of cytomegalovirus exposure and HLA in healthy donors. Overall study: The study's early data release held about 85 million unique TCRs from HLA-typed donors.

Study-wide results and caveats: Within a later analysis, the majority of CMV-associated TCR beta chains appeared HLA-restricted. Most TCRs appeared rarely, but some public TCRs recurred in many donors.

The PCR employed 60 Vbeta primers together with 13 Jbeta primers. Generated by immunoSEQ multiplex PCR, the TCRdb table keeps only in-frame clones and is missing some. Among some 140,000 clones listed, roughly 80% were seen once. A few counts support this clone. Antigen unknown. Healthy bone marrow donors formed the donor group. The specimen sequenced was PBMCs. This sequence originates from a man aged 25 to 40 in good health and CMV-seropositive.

The CDR3 nucleotides read TGTGCCATCAGTGAGGGGGCGGCGGCCTACAATGAGCAGTTCTTC. This codes for CAISEGAAAYNEQFF. The chain uses TRBV10-3 and TRBJ2-1, with TRBD1 as a possible D gene (5 bases). Deletions cut 2 bases from V and 2 bases from J, with 10 bases between. Germline loops: CDR1 ENHRY, CDR2 SYGVKD. The CDR3 spans 15 residues.